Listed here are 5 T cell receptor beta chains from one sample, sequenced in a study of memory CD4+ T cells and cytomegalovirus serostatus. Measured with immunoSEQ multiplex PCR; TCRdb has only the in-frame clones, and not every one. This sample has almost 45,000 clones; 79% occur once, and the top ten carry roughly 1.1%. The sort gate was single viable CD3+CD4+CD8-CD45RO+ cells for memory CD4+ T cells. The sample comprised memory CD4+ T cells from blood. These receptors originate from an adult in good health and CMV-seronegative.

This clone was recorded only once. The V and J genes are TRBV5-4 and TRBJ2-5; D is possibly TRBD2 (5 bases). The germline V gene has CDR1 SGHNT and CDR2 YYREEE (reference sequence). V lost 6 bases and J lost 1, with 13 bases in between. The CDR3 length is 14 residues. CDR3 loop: CASTPPSGQETQYF. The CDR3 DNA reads TGTGCCAGCACACCCCCGAGCGGCCAAGAGACCCAGTACTTC. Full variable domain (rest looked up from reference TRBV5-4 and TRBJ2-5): ETGVTQSPTHLIKTRGQQVTLRCSSQSGHNTVSWYQQALGQGPQFIFQYYREEENGRGNFPPRFSGLQFPNYSSELNVNALELDDSALYLCASTPPSGQETQYFGPGTRLLVL.

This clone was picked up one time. The CDR3, as DNA: TGTGCCAGCAGTTCGGAGAAAAACTATGGCTACACCTTC. Protein sequence: CASSSEKNYGYTF. This rearrangement joins TRBV27 to TRBJ1-2; D uncertain. Between the trimmed V and J ends, which lost 4 bases and 2 bases, there was a span of 8 bases. Germline V gene lookup returns CDR1 MNHEY and CDR2 SMNVEV (reference sequence). The CDR3 extends over 13 amino acids.

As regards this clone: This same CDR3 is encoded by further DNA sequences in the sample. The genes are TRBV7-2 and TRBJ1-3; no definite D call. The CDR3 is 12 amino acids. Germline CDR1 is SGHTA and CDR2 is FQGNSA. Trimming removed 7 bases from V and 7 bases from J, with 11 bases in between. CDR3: CASNYVGNTIYF. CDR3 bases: TGTGCCAGCAACTATGTGGGCAACACCATATATTTT.

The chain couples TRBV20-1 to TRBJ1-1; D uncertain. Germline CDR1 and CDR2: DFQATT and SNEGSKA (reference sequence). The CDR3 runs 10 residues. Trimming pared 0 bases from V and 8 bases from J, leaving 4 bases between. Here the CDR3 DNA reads TGCAGTGCTAGAGAGGGGGAAGCTTTCTTT. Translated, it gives CSAREGEAFF.

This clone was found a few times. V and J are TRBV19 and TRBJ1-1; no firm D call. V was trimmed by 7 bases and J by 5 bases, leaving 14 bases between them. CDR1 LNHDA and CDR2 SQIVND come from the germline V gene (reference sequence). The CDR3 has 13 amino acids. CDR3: CASIDILGTEAFF. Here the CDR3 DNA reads TGTGCCAGTATTGACATACTGGGGACTGAAGCTTTCTTT.